This T cell receptor beta chain was sequenced during a study of blood T cell repertoires in COVID-19. Study processing details: From reference gene primer amplification, estimates of nucleated cell counts were derived. This table comes from immunoSEQ multiplex PCR, and its TCRdb copy is limited to in-frame clones, with some not included. D and trimming come from the DNA, and the V and J calls and clone size come from that table. The sample holds about 74,000 clones; around 90% are singletons and the top ten take 1.5% to 2%. Germline CDR1 SSHAT, CDR2 FNYEAQ (reference sequence). V lost 5 bases to trimming and J lost 1 base, with 16 bases between them. CDR3 length: 16 residues.

This receptor was identified in a woman of 80 years or more with active or convalescent COVID-19. Sequencing was performed on peripheral blood. The chain joins TRBV7-7 to TRBJ2-3; possibly TRBD1 for D (8 bases). The CDR3 nucleotides are TGTGCCAGCAGCCCCCGGACAGGGAGGGGCACAGATACGCAGTATTTT. This translates into CASSPRTGRGTDTQYF. Full variable domain (outside the CDR3, taken from reference TRBV7-7 and TRBJ2-3): GAGVSQSPRYKVTKRGQDVTLRCDPISSHATLYWYQQALGQGPEFLTYFNYEAQPDKSGLPSDRFSAERPEGSISTLTIQRTEQRDSAMYRCASSPRTGRGTDTQYFGPGTRLTVL.